This paragraph covers one T cell receptor beta chain sequence. The entry originates in a study of blood T cell repertoires in COVID-19. Study overall: Acute and convalescent COVID-19 samples came from the United States, Italy and Spain.

V lost 4 bases and J lost 5, with 7 bases in between. The CDR3 spans 12 residues. CDR1 is KGHDR and CDR2 is SFDVKD in the germline V gene. Clones were read by immunoSEQ multiplex PCR, and TCRdb kept only the in-frame ones, dropping some. The sample has almost 250,000 clones, roughly 90% seen once. Enrollees, about 18 to 95 years old, lived in 24 US areas. Cohort 3 recovered donors had two negative PCRs, clearance, or symptom resolution. Material for sequencing was PBMCs or T cells enriched from blood (not recorded which). The chain uses TRBV24-1 and TRBJ1-1; D gene ambiguous. The sequence came from a woman aged 25 to 39 who had recovered from COVID-19. The CDR3 bases are TGTGCCACCAGTGACCCCGGGACTGAAGCTTTCTTT. It translates to CATSDPGTEAFF.